One and the same sample provided the 19 T cell receptor beta chains below, sequenced in a study of cytomegalovirus exposure and HLA in healthy donors. Amplification used 60 Vbeta primers and 13 Jbeta primers. TCRdb's table, derived via immunoSEQ multiplex PCR, lists solely in-frame clones and lacks some. Among roughly 150,000 clones listed, approximately 80% were seen once. Sequenced sample: PBMCs. The receptors come from a woman younger than 35 in good health and CMV-seronegative.

The genes are TRBV19 and TRBJ2-7; maybe TRBD1 (6 bases). Trimming removed 5 bases at V and 5 bases at J, with 25 bases between. CDR1 LNHDA and CDR2 SQIVND come from the germline V gene (reference sequence). CDR3 length equals 17 residues. CDR3 in DNA: TGTGCCAGTAGTGACCCAACGAGGCAGGGGCCCGCCCACGAGCAGTACTTC. It yields the protein CASSDPTRQGPAHEQYF.

The gene calls are TRBV7-2 and TRBJ1-5; a possible D gene is TRBD1 (6 bases). The V end was cut by 5 bases, the J end by 3 bases, with 17 bases between. CDR1 and CDR2 from the germline V gene are SGHTA and FQGNSA. This CDR3 is 16 amino acids long. The CDR3 protein is CASSPRGQGYNQPQHF. DNA for the CDR3: TGTGCCAGCAGCCCACGGGGCCAGGGGTACAATCAGCCCCAGCATTTT.

The rearrangement uses TRBV9 and TRBJ1-1, with a possible D match to TRBD1 (5 bases). V gave up 3 bases and J gave up 3 bases, with 21 bases separating them. Germline V CDR1 and CDR2: SGDLS, YYNGEE. The CDR3 consists of 17 residues. The chain's CDR3 is CASSGGTTRGRYTEAFF. The CDR3 DNA follows: TGTGCCAGCAGCGGAGGGACTACTAGGGGTCGGTACACTGAAGCTTTCTTT.

The rearrangement links TRBV6-1 to TRBJ2-1, with a possible D match to TRBD2 (7 bases). There are 16 residues in the CDR3. Looked up from germline, CDR1 is MNHNS and CDR2 is SASEGT. Trimming removed 0 bases from V and 2 bases from J, with 11 bases in between. CDR3 protein: CASSEAGGAPYNEQFF. CDR3 in DNA: TGTGCCAGCAGTGAAGCGGGGGGGGCCCCCTACAATGAGCAGTTCTTC.

The J gene is TRBJ2-1, the V gene TRBV11-1; 13 bases are shared with TRBD2. The CDR3 consists of 19 residues. From germline, CDR1 is SGHAT and CDR2 FQDESV (reference sequence). With 0 bases clipped from V and 6 bases from J, the junction kept 11 bases outside the gene matches. The CDR3 region is CASSLAWPGLAGNGNEQFF. Here the CDR3 DNA reads TGTGCCAGCAGCTTAGCATGGCCGGGACTAGCGGGGAACGGCAATGAGCAGTTCTTC.

This clone was recorded once. The chain links TRBV18 to TRBJ1-6; the match to TRBD1 covers 8 bases. Germline V gene lookup returns CDR1 KGHSH and CDR2 LQKENI. CDR3 length equals 16 residues. Trimming cost V 3 bases and J 9 bases; bases outside gene matches: 10. CDR3 sequence reads: CASSPIDRGIGSPLHF. CDR3 coding DNA: TGTGCCAGCTCACCGATCGACAGGGGAATCGGTTCACCCCTCCACTTT.

V is TRBV25-1 and J is TRBJ1-1; 9 bases are shared with TRBD1. The germline V gene has CDR1 MGHDK and CDR2 SYGVNS. With V trimmed by 3 bases and J by 12 bases, 11 bases remained unmatched. This CDR3 has 14 amino acids. CDR3 sequence: CASSDRTGALRTFF. For the CDR3, the DNA is TGTGCCAGCAGTGATCGGACAGGGGCCCTAAGAACTTTCTTT.

V and J are TRBV6-1 and TRBJ1-5; D gene ambiguous. Germline V gene sequence: CDR1 MNHNS, CDR2 SASEGT. V was trimmed by 4 bases and J by 1 base, leaving 14 bases between them. The CDR3 is 16 amino acids. This CDR3 is CASSGSEGWSNQPQHF. In nucleotides, the CDR3 is TGTGCCAGCAGTGGATCCGAGGGTTGGAGCAATCAGCCCCAGCATTTT.

The chain employs TRBV6-5 and TRBJ2-3; no firm D call. This CDR3 is built from 13 residues. Trimming shortened V by 5 bases and J by 0 bases, and 6 bases separated the two germline ends. Germline values: CDR1 MNHEY, CDR2 SVGAGI. The CDR3 coding sequence is TGTGCCAGCAGTCCCCTTAGCACAGATACGCAGTATTTT. Translation: CASSPLSTDTQYF.

The J gene is TRBJ2-5, the V gene TRBV5-4; a weak D match, TRBD1 (6 bases). CDR1 and CDR2 from the germline V gene are SGHNT and YYREEE (reference sequence). Trimming removed 5 bases from V and 4 bases from J, with 12 bases in between. This CDR3 region has 13 residues. The CDR3 protein is CASSTRGRETQYF. The CDR3 region has the DNA TGTGCCAGCAGTACCAGGGGTCGAGAGACCCAGTACTTC.

This clone was seen a few times. This chain uses TRBV6-4 with TRBJ2-3; tentatively, D is TRBD2 (6 bases). V gave up 2 bases and J gave up 0 bases, with 6 bases separating them. Germline-derived CDR1 and CDR2 are MRHNA and SNTAGT. The CDR3 has 14 amino acids. CDR3 bases: TGTGCCAGCAGTGACGGGACTAGCACAGATACGCAGTATTTT. Translating gives CASSDGTSTDTQYF.

The rearrangement uses TRBV28 and TRBJ2-7; TRBD1 is a possible D gene (6 bases). The V gene's germline CDR1 is MDHEN and CDR2 SYDVKM. The CDR3 consists of 13 residues. V was shortened by 7 bases and J by 0 bases, with 10 bases between the two germline ends. The DNA for the CDR3 is TGTGCCAGCACCGGGACAACCTCCTACGAGCAGTACTTC. It is translated as CASTGTTSYEQYF.

J is TRBJ2-2 and V is TRBV5-5, with a possible D match to TRBD1 (6 bases). Germline values: CDR1 SGHKS, CDR2 YYEKEE (reference sequence). This CDR3 region has 14 residues. The V and J ends lost 4 bases and 3 bases respectively, with 10 bases between them. The CDR3 region has the DNA TGTGCCAGCAGCCAGGACAGTTACACCGGGGAGCTGTTTTTT. It codes for CASSQDSYTGELFF.

This chain connects TRBV6-5 to TRBJ1-1, with D perhaps TRBD1 (5 bases). From germline, CDR1 is MNHEY and CDR2 SVGAGI. The CDR3 sequence is 13 residues long. CDR3 nucleotide sequence: TGTGTGGTCAGGGCCCAGATGAACACTGAAGCTTTCTTT. Translation: CVVRAQMNTEAFF.

The rearrangement links TRBV18 to TRBJ2-5, with D maybe TRBD2 (5 bases). V dropped 1 base and J dropped 3 bases, with 9 bases sitting between them. Germline CDR1 is KGHSH and CDR2 is LQKENI. CDR3 size: 14 residues. CDR3 coding DNA: TGTGCCAGCTCACCACTTGAGGGTAAAGAGACCCAGTACTTC. This codes for CASSPLEGKETQYF.

The V and J genes are TRBV6-5 and TRBJ1-6; 9 bases align to TRBD1. The V gene's germline CDR1 is MNHEY and CDR2 SVGAGI. This CDR3 is built from 14 residues. V was clipped by 5 bases and J by 7 bases; unmatched bases: 3. The chain's CDR3 is CASSPGTGNSPLHF. CDR3 coding DNA: TGTGCCAGCAGTCCAGGGACAGGGAATTCACCCCTCCACTTT.

The chain employs TRBV2 and TRBJ1-1; the D is unclear. This CDR3 has 13 residues. V lost 5 bases and J lost 0, with 7 bases in between. Germline lookup yields CDR1 SNHLY and CDR2 FYNNEI. The CDR3 is CASSYKLNTEAFF. The CDR3 bases are TGTGCCAGCAGTTACAAGTTGAACACTGAAGCTTTCTTT.

V and J are TRBV19 and TRBJ1-5, with D perhaps matching TRBD1 (6 bases). CDR1 and CDR2 (germline): LNHDA, SQIVND (reference sequence). V was trimmed by 6 bases and J by 0 bases, leaving 12 bases between them. CDR3 length: 15 residues. CDR3 residues: CASRITGSSNQPQHF. In DNA, the CDR3 is TGTGCCAGTAGAATCACAGGGTCTAGCAATCAGCCCCAGCATTTT.

The V call is TRBV5-6, the J call TRBJ1-2; no clear D gene. The CDR3 is 13 residues long. V was clipped by 1 base and J by 7 bases, with 11 bases between them. Germline CDR1 and CDR2: SGHDT and YYEEEE. For the CDR3, the DNA is TGTGCCAGCAGCTTGTGGGGAGGCGGTGGCTACACCTTC. Translated, it gives CASSLWGGGGYTF.